The T cell receptor beta chain described here comes from a study of CD8 T cells in acute hepatitis C reinfection. Details on this clone: Its antigen is as yet unknown.

This CDR3 is built from 16 residues. V lost 1 base to trimming and J lost 0 bases, with 13 bases between them. Germline CDR1 SGHTA, CDR2 FQGNSA. Libraries were prepared by immunoSEQ multiplex PCR; TCRdb keeps only in-frame clonotypes and omits some of them. Of tens of thousands of clones detected, 75% to 90% appear once; the ten largest clones hold about 10%. Time point here: naive CD8 control sorted from an acute-time-point sample. Montreal Hepatitis C Cohort donors who inject drugs were seen every 3 months. Acute primary HCV infection: positive HCV RNA or antibody test after negative test within 24 weeks. Whole-study findings and limits: Regardless of outcome, roughly 13 public clonotypes appeared, one using V04-02/J02-02.

The chain couples TRBV7-2 to TRBJ2-7; D not certain. The sequence was collected from a young woman who spontaneously cleared hepatitis C infection. Sequences were obtained from naive CD8+ T cells from PBMCs. Written as DNA, the CDR3 is TGTGCCAGCAGCTTAGGGGTGTATACAAACTCCTACGAGCAGTACTTC. Translation gives CASSLGVYTNSYEQYF.